These 25 T cell receptor beta chains originate from one sample sequenced in a study of Graves' ophthalmopathy and Graves' hyperthyroidism. The sequenced template was RNA, covering the TCR beta CDR3 region. Scientists carried out first-round RT-PCR using HTBI primers and then a second-round multiplex PCR. TCRdb itself ran the multiplex PCR reads through MiXCR, one entry per CDR3 protein. The table includes a few hundred thousand distinct CDR3 sequences, over 15% detected once. The source material was peripheral blood. These receptors were collected from a woman in her late teens or twenties with stable Graves' hyperthyroidism.

A remark on this clonotype: A much larger clone sits a single nucleotide away, making a read error possible. V and J are TRBV10-3 and TRBJ1-1; 9 bases line up with TRBD1. The CDR3 runs 15 residues. Germline V gives CDR1 ENHRY, CDR2 SYGVKD. CDR3 protein: CAISDPGTGNTEACF. The CDR3 coding sequence is TGTGCCATCAGTGACCCCGGGACAGGGAACACTGAAGCTTGCTTT.

This clonotype was counted at least ten times. The gene calls are TRBV6-1 and TRBJ2-7; D gene ambiguous. CDR3 length: 17 residues. V dropped 2 bases and J dropped 5 bases, with 22 bases sitting between them. In germline, CDR1 is MNHNS, CDR2 SASEGT. CDR3 bases: TGTGCCAGCAGTGAAAGCCCCCCGAGTCGAGGAGTCGACGAGCAGTACTTC. Its translation is CASSESPPSRGVDEQYF.

This clonotype was recorded at least ten times. CDR3 in DNA: TGTGCCAGCAGCTTAGGTGGGGGTCAGAGCAACTATGGCTACACCTTC. Its protein product is CASSLGGGQSNYGYTF. This rearrangement joins TRBV7-2 to TRBJ1-2; perhaps TRBD1 as D (5 bases). V was shortened by 1 base and J by 2 bases, with 14 bases between the two germline ends. The CDR3 consists of 16 residues. CDR1 and CDR2 from the germline V gene are SGHTA and FQGNSA.

The chain uses TRBV5-1 and TRBJ2-7; the D is unclear. The germline V gene encodes CDR1 SGHRS and CDR2 YFSETQ. CDR3 length: 15 amino acids. The V and J ends lost 4 bases and 1 base respectively, with 15 bases between them. The CDR3, as DNA: TGCGCCAGCAGCCCTCCATTCGCCCAATCCTACGAGCAGTACTTC. This translates into CASSPPFAQSYEQYF. Based on the CDR3 plus reference TRBV5-1 and TRBJ2-7, the full variable domain is KAGVTQTPRYLIKTRGQQVTLSCSPISGHRSVSWYQQTPGQGLQFLFEYFSETQRNKGNFPGRFSGRQFSNSRSEMNVSTLELGDSALYLCASSPPFAQSYEQYFGPGTRLTVT.

This clonotype was seen ten or more times. J is TRBJ1-1 and V is TRBV12-3 or TRBV12-4; TRBD1 agrees at 7 bases. The CDR3 extends over 12 amino acids. The trim removed 6 bases at V and 7 bases at J, leaving 5 bases unmatched. The CDR3 protein is CASRHRGVEAFF. For the CDR3, the DNA is TGTGCCAGCAGACACAGGGGTGTTGAAGCTTTCTTT.

This clonotype was recorded many times. The rearrangement uses TRBV12-3 or TRBV12-4 and TRBJ2-7; TRBD2 matches 9 bases. The J segment lost 1 base and the V segment lost 3 bases, leaving 4 bases of the junction unmatched. CDR3 length equals 15 residues. The CDR3 coding sequence is TGTGCCAGCAGTTTCGGGCTAGCGGGGTCCTACGAGCAGTACTTC. Its protein product is CASSFGLAGSYEQYF.

Only a few counts were recorded for this clonotype. V and J are TRBV20-1 and TRBJ2-7, with 7 bases lining up with TRBD1. V was clipped by 1 base and J by 3 bases; unmatched bases: 9. The CDR3 is 15 amino acids. Germline loops: CDR1 DFQATT, CDR2 SNEGSKA (reference sequence). This CDR3 is CSARAPTGTLYEQYF. In DNA form, the CDR3 reads TGCAGTGCTAGAGCCCCGACAGGGACCCTCTACGAGCAGTACTTC.

On this clonotype: Relative to the germline gene, one junction end is altered; a read error may explain this. This chain uses TRBV6-1 with TRBJ1-2; D call uncertain. In germline, CDR1 is MNHNS, CDR2 SASEGT. The CDR3 sequence is 15 residues long. The CDR3 here is CASSEPGMANYGYTF. Here the CDR3 DNA reads TGTGCCAGCAGTGAACCGGGCATGGCTAACTATGGTTACACCTTC.

The V gene is TRBV28, the J gene TRBJ1-5, with D possibly matching TRBD1 (5 bases). This CDR3 is built from 14 residues. V lost 3 bases and J 3 bases, leaving 9 bases between the germline ends. Germline-derived CDR1 and CDR2 are MDHEN and SYDVKM. The DNA of the CDR3 is TGTGCCAGCAGTTTGGAGGACAACAATCAGCCCCAGCATTTT. Its protein product is CASSLEDNNQPQHF.

In this sample, this clonotype turned up many times. The chain joins TRBV20-1 to TRBJ2-5, with no clear D. Germline lookup yields CDR1 DFQATT and CDR2 SNEGSKA (reference sequence). The CDR3 runs to 12 residues. V dropped 3 bases and J dropped 7 bases, with 12 bases sitting between them. The CDR3 nucleotides read TGCAGTGCTAGCGTCCAGCTCGGGACCCAGTACTTC. Encoded protein: CSASVQLGTQYF.

This clonotype was detected many times. V gene TRBV9 combines with J gene TRBJ2-7; D is possibly TRBD1 or TRBD2 (7 bases each). The germline gives CDR1 SGDLS, CDR2 YYNGEE. This CDR3 has 15 amino acids. V was shortened by 4 bases and J by 2 bases, with 16 bases between the two germline ends. CDR3 coding DNA: TGTGCCAGCAGCCCAGGGGGGGCAGACACCTACGAGCAGTACTTC. Translated, it gives CASSPGGADTYEQYF.

This clonotype was picked up many times. The rearrangement uses TRBV6-5 and TRBJ1-2, with 7 positions matching TRBD1. The trim removed 4 bases at V and 7 bases at J, leaving 21 bases unmatched. This CDR3 is 18 amino acids long. Germline CDR1 reads MNHEY; CDR2 reads SVGAGI. The DNA for the CDR3 is TGTGCCAGCAGTTCGATAAACACCCAGGACAGGCCTCGAGGTGGCTACACCTTC. This sequence encodes CASSSINTQDRPRGGYTF.

The sample holds many counts of this clonotype. CDR3: CASRGLAGQETQYF. CDR3 sequence (DNA): TGTGCCAGCAGGGGACTAGCGGGACAAGAGACCCAGTACTTC. The chain recombines TRBV6-2 or TRBV6-3 with TRBJ2-5; 13 nucleotides match TRBD2. The germline gives CDR1 MNHEY, CDR2 SVGEGT. CDR3 length: 14 residues. The J segment lost 2 bases and the V segment lost 6 bases, leaving 0 bases of the junction unmatched.

This clonotype was observed many times. The chain joins TRBV20-1 to TRBJ1-5, with D possibly TRBD1 on 6 matching bases. CDR3 size: 13 residues. Trimming took 5 bases from V and 7 from J, leaving 15 bases between them. Germline CDR1 is DFQATT and CDR2 is SNEGSKA (reference sequence). CDR3 sequence: CSALQGAGQPQHF. CDR3 DNA sequence: TGCAGTGCTTTACAGGGTGCGGGGCAGCCCCAGCATTTT.

This clonotype appeared many times. J is TRBJ2-5 and V is TRBV6-2 or TRBV6-3; TRBD1 or TRBD2 may be the D gene (5 bases each). V was pared by 6 bases and J by 8 bases, with 19 bases between. Germline CDR1 is MNHEY and CDR2 is SVGEGT. The CDR3 covers 14 residues. In DNA, the CDR3 is TGTGCCAGCAGCGCTGTGGGACCCACGGGAACCCAGTACTTC. Amino acid sequence: CASSAVGPTGTQYF.

Many counts were recorded for this clonotype. The V gene is TRBV6-5, the J gene TRBJ2-7; D is perhaps TRBD1 or TRBD2 (6 bases each). Per germline, CDR1 MNHEY and CDR2 SVGAGI. CDR3 length equals 15 residues. Trimming removed 6 bases at V and 2 bases at J, with 17 bases between. The CDR3 DNA reads as TGTGCCAGCAGCTACCTACAGGGAGGCGCCTACGAGCAGTACTTC. It translates to CASSYLQGGAYEQYF.

This clonotype was seen repeatedly, ten times or more. V and J are TRBV6-1 and TRBJ1-5; TRBD1 matches 9 bases. The CDR3 is 15 amino acids. Germline CDR1 reads MNHNS; CDR2 reads SASEGT. Losses at the gene ends were 6 bases for V and 1 base for J; bases not matched to a gene: 4. The CDR3 coding sequence is TGTGCCAGCAGACCACAGGGGGCGAGCAATCAGCCCCAGCATTTT. Its protein product is CASRPQGASNQPQHF.

This clonotype was seen only a few times. The chain recombines TRBV5-1 with TRBJ1-6; D may be TRBD1 (5 bases). The germline V and J ends were trimmed by 0 bases and 8 bases, with 9 bases remaining between them. Germline assignment: CDR1 SGHRS and CDR2 YFSETQ. This CDR3 contains 14 residues. In nucleotides, the CDR3 is TGCGCCAGCAGCTTGGAGGGGAGGGATTCACCCCTCCACTTT. This gives the protein CASSLEGRDSPLHF.

In this sample, this clonotype turned up many times. The chain combines TRBV6-1 with TRBJ2-5, with 10 bases fitting TRBD1. Germline CDR1 and CDR2: MNHNS and SASEGT. The V and J ends lost 6 bases and 5 bases, in that order; junction bases with no gene match: 6. The CDR3 is made up of 14 amino acids. CDR3 amino acids: CASRMTGGGETQYF. The CDR3 DNA follows: TGTGCCAGCAGAATGACAGGGGGCGGGGAGACCCAGTACTTC.

The sample holds many counts of this clonotype. The chain combines TRBV7-2 with TRBJ2-7; 7 positions agree with TRBD1. Germline lookup yields CDR1 SGHTA and CDR2 FQGNSA. CDR3 size: 13 residues. With V trimmed by 5 bases and J by 5 bases, 6 bases remained unmatched. CDR3 amino acids: CASSLRQGHEQYF. CDR3 sequence (DNA): TGTGCCAGCAGCCTACGACAGGGCCACGAGCAGTACTTC.

The V call is TRBV29-1, the J call TRBJ1-2; possible D gene TRBD1, 5 bases. The CDR3 spans 13 residues. V lost 7 bases, J lost 5 bases, and 17 bases lay in between. CDR1 is SQVTM and CDR2 is ANQGSEA in the germline V gene. The CDR3 loop reads CSAYRGGKYGYTF. The CDR3 DNA sequence: TGCAGCGCCTATAGGGGTGGGAAATATGGCTACACCTTC.

This clonotype was seen at least ten times. V is TRBV11-2 and J is TRBJ1-5; 7 nucleotides align to TRBD1. The V segment lost 0 bases and the J segment 1 base; nucleotides outside the gene matches: 3. The CDR3 contains 16 residues. Germline CDR1 and CDR2: SGHAT and FQNNGV. The CDR3 protein is CASSLETGRSNQPQHF. As DNA, the CDR3 is TGTGCCAGCAGCTTAGAGACAGGGAGGAGCAATCAGCCCCAGCATTTT.

This clonotype occurred many times. This rearrangement joins TRBV11-2 to TRBJ2-7, with D unresolved. V shed 0 bases and J shed 7 bases, with 10 bases lying between them. The germline V gene encodes CDR1 SGHAT and CDR2 FQNNGV. The CDR3 spans 13 residues. The CDR3 DNA reads as TGTGCCAGCAGCTTAGAGGGTTTGTCGGAGCAGTACTTC. Translation: CASSLEGLSEQYF.

This clonotype showed up just once. V usage is TRBV6-2 or TRBV6-3 and J usage is TRBJ1-2, with 7 bases matching TRBD1. Trimming took 6 bases from V and 4 from J; bases not matched to a gene: 11. Germline loops: CDR1 MNHEY, CDR2 SVGEGT. This CDR3 region has 15 residues. Here the CDR3 reads CASRGKTGNPYGYTF. The CDR3 DNA sequence: TGTGCCAGCAGAGGAAAGACAGGGAATCCCTATGGCTACACCTTC.

This clonotype was picked up many times. The V gene is TRBV6-1, the J gene TRBJ1-1; 7 bases are shared with TRBD1. Per the germline V gene, CDR1 is MNHNS and CDR2 is SASEGT. This CDR3 has 12 residues. The V and J ends lost 8 bases and 3 bases, in that order; junction bases with no gene match: 3. The CDR3 spells CASHRGYTEAFF. CDR3 nucleotides: TGTGCCAGCCACAGGGGTTACACTGAAGCTTTCTTT.